This is a list of T cell receptor beta chains from one sample in a study of blood T cell repertoires in COVID-19. Sequenced by immunoSEQ multiplex PCR; TCRdb stores in-frame clones only, minus some. This table has 130,000 to 150,000 clones, approximately 92% appearing once. Sequencing was performed on peripheral blood. The receptors shown here come from a man in his late teens or twenties with COVID-19, enrolled during active disease. Both conserved end residues are part of each CDR3. A D gene is named only where the DNA matches it firmly. Expanded clones get a size class; other rows say once, few or many, or leave the size out.

length	V	size	D	J	DNA	CDR3
14	TRBV6-5	-	-	TRBJ1-5	TGTGCCAGCAGTTACCGGGGGGTCGGTCAGCCCCAGCATTTT	CASSYRGVGQPQHF
14	TRBV16	-	TRBD1	TRBJ1-1	TGTGCCAGCAGCCAATCGTCAGGGGGCACTGAAGCTTTCTTT	CASSQSSGGTEAFF
17	TRBV29-1	-	TRBD2	TRBJ2-1	TGCAGCGTTGACGGTGAAGGTGGTGGTAGCGGGCTCGCTGAGCAGTTCTTC	CSVDGEGGGSGLAEQFF
16	TRBV9	-	-	TRBJ2-3	TGTGCCAGCAGCGTAGTGGCAGGGGCCGGCACAGATACGCAGTATTTT	CASSVVAGAGTDTQYF
15	TRBV19	-	TRBD1	TRBJ2-7	TGTGCCAGTAGTATAGCCGGGACAGAAGACTACGAGCAGTACTTC	CASSIAGTEDYEQYF
15	TRBV7-2	once	TRBD1	TRBJ1-2	TGTGCCAGCAGCTCGCGGGGACAGAGCATCTATGGCTACACCTTC	CASSSRGQSIYGYTF
14	TRBV9	-	-	TRBJ2-7	TGTGCCAGCAGCGTAGAGGGAGTGATGGGCGAGCAGTACTTC	CASSVEGVMGEQYF
13	TRBV27	-	TRBD2	TRBJ2-1	TGTGCCAGCAGCTGGGGGGGGTTCAATGAGCAGTTCTTC	CASSWGGFNEQFF
15	TRBV3-1/TRBV3-2	-	-	TRBJ1-1	TGTGCCAGCAGCCTAAGCCGAGAGGCGTACACTGAAGCTTTCTTT	CASSLSREAYTEAFF
15	TRBV6-2/TRBV6-3	-	-	TRBJ2-3	TGTGCCAGCAGTTACCGGGAGACTAGCACAGATACGCAGTATTTT	CASSYRETSTDTQYF
11	TRBV6-6	once	-	TRBJ1-1	TGTGCCAGCCCCACCGGGACTGAAGCTTTCTTT	CASPTGTEAFF
13	TRBV28	-	TRBD2	TRBJ2-1	TGTGCCAGCCGAGGGACTACCTACAATGAGCAGTTCTTC	CASRGTTYNEQFF
15	TRBV7-9	-	-	TRBJ2-1	TGTGCCAGCAGCCCAAGGTCCTCCAGGCCTGATGAGCAGTTCTTC	CASSPRSSRPDEQFF
13	TRBV30	-	TRBD1	TRBJ2-7	TGTGCCTGGAGTGGAGACAGGGACCACGAGCAGTACTTC	CAWSGDRDHEQYF